What follows are 15 T cell receptor beta chains derived from one specimen sequenced in a study of T-cell memory formation after mild COVID-19 (dated by TCRdb to the early 2020s). Library construction relied on 5' RACE. Sequencing took place on an Illumina NovaSeq 6000. Clones were called with MiXCR by TCRdb after fastp trimmed the public reads at Q25, and only in-frame beta chains were retained. Duplicate CDR3 protein sequences are folded into a single record with the most common DNA and genes. The table for this sample lists 250,000 to 300,000 distinct CDR3 sequences; more than 15% of them were counted only once. Approximately 23% of the sample lies in the top ten. What was sequenced was PBMCs or a T cell subset sorted from them (not recorded which). The source is a young man who had mild COVID-19 (a few samples of this study predate the infection). The sample titles of this study are shuffled in the database, so cell type and time point are left out; the donor was told from shared clones.

In this sample, this clonotype turned up a few times. The chain couples TRBV5-6 to TRBJ1-1, with D hard to call. This CDR3 has 12 amino acids. Between the trimmed V and J ends, which lost 2 bases and 1 base, there was a span of 3 bases. CDR1 and CDR2 (germline): SGHDT, YYEEEE. The CDR3 protein is CASSFPNTEAFF. CDR3 sequence (DNA): TGTGCCAGCAGCTTCCCGAACACTGAAGCTTTCTTT.

CDR3 sequence (DNA): TGTGCCAGCAGATCCCCGGGGGCCGAGGGCTACACCTTC. It is translated as CASRSPGAEGYTF. The V call is TRBV6-5, the J call TRBJ1-2; D might be TRBD1 (6 bases). The germline V and J ends were trimmed by 6 bases and 8 bases, with 16 bases remaining between them. Germline values: CDR1 MNHEY, CDR2 SVGAGI. The length of the CDR3 is 13 residues.

The genes are TRBV12-3 or TRBV12-4 and TRBJ2-5; possibly TRBD1 or TRBD2 for D (6 bases each). The CDR3 has 14 residues. Between the trimmed V and J ends, which lost 3 bases and 5 bases, there was a span of 13 bases. The CDR3: CASSFTSGAETQYF. In DNA form, the CDR3 reads TGTGCCAGCAGTTTTACATCGGGGGCGGAGACCCAGTACTTC.

This chain connects TRBV6-2 or TRBV6-3 to TRBJ2-5; 8 bases are a match to TRBD1. With 5 bases clipped from V and 5 bases from J, the junction kept 7 bases outside the gene matches. The CDR3 extends over 14 amino acids. Germline values: CDR1 MNHEY, CDR2 SVGEGT. DNA for the CDR3: TGTGCCAGCAGTACCCGACAGGGGCCGGAGACCCAGTACTTC. This codes for CASSTRQGPETQYF.

The chain couples TRBV27 to TRBJ2-1; unclear D gene. Germline CDR1 MNHEY, CDR2 SMNVEV (reference sequence). The germline V and J ends were trimmed by 8 bases and 9 bases, with 11 bases remaining between them. The CDR3 runs 11 residues. DNA for the CDR3: TGTGCCAGCGGACGTCACCGTGAGCAGTTCTTC. It translates to CASGRHREQFF.

The CDR3 nucleotides read TGTGCCAGCAGTAGAGCGGGGGAATACACAGATACGCAGTATTTT. It is translated as CASSRAGEYTDTQYF. J is TRBJ2-3 and V is TRBV12-3 or TRBV12-4; 8 nucleotides match TRBD2. CDR3 length: 15 residues. The V segment lost 5 bases and the J segment 2 bases; nucleotides outside the gene matches: 6.

The genes are TRBV6-6 and TRBJ2-5; D gene ambiguous. This CDR3 spans 10 amino acids. V lost 5 bases, J lost 14 bases, and 12 bases lay in between. Per the germline V gene, CDR1 is MNHNY and CDR2 is SVGAGI (reference sequence). Here the CDR3 reads CASSDRIPYF. CDR3 nucleotides: TGTGCCAGCAGTGACCGAATCCCATACTTC.

The CDR3 DNA reads as TGTGCCACCCGCCCTCAGGGGGTTAGCACAGATACGCAGTATTTT. Translation gives CATRPQGVSTDTQYF. This chain joins TRBV6-2 or TRBV6-3 and TRBJ2-3; 7 positions agree with TRBD1. The CDR3 sequence is 15 residues long. Trimming at V came to 10 bases and at J to 0 bases, leaving 10 bases not matched to a gene. Germline-derived CDR1 and CDR2 are MNHEY and SVGEGT.

The table lists this clonotype with a few counts. V usage is TRBV29-1 and J usage is TRBJ1-6; D not resolved. Per germline, CDR1 SQVTM and CDR2 ANQGSEA. The CDR3 is 13 residues long. V gave up 7 bases and J gave up 7 bases, with 14 bases separating them. The CDR3 bases are TGCAGCGCCGGGGAGGCATTAAATTCACCCCTCCACTTT. This codes for CSAGEALNSPLHF.

The gene calls are TRBV28 and TRBJ2-3; the match to TRBD2 covers 7 bases. Germline lookup yields CDR1 MDHEN and CDR2 SYDVKM. This CDR3 has 18 amino acids. Trimming removed 2 bases from V and 2 bases from J; junction bases left unmatched: 13. CDR3 residues: CASSLGLVAGGHTDTQYF. The DNA of the CDR3 is TGTGCCAGCAGTTTAGGACTAGTGGCCGGAGGTCACACAGATACGCAGTATTTT.

This clonotype was seen a few times. The chain is built from TRBV7-2 and TRBJ2-3, with TRBD1 matching over 7 bases. Germline assignment: CDR1 SGHTA and CDR2 FQGNSA. The CDR3 has 14 amino acids. After removal of 4 bases from V and 7 bases from J, the junction contained 8 bases not matched to a gene. The CDR3 DNA follows: TGTGCCAGCAGCTCGGTGACAGGGCGAAATACGCAGTATTTT. Its translation is CASSSVTGRNTQYF. Based on the CDR3 plus reference TRBV7-2 and TRBJ2-3, the full variable domain is GAGVSQSPSNKVTEKGKDVELRCDPISGHTALYWYRQSLGQGLEFLIYFQGNSAPDKSGLPSDRFSAERTGGSVSTLTIQRTQQEDSAVYLCASSSVTGRNTQYFGPGTRLTVL.

This clonotype was observed many times. This chain joins TRBV6-5 and TRBJ1-6; D ambiguous. This CDR3 spans 14 amino acids. V was pared by 5 bases and J by 10 bases, with 15 bases between. Germline loops: CDR1 MNHEY, CDR2 SVGAGI. The CDR3 DNA follows: TGTGCCAGCAGTCGAGAGGCCCGCTGGTCACCCCTCCACTTT. Its translation is CASSREARWSPLHF.

This clonotype showed up just a few times. J is TRBJ2-2 and V is TRBV5-1; the match to TRBD2 covers 13 bases. This CDR3 comprises 19 residues. Germline values: CDR1 SGHRS, CDR2 YFSETQ. Trimming removed 1 base from V and 0 bases from J; junction bases left unmatched: 6. The DNA of the CDR3 is TGCGCCAGCAGCTTGCCCCGGACTAGCGGGGGTCCGAACACCGGGGAGCTGTTTTTT. As protein: CASSLPRTSGGPNTGELFF.

This rearrangement joins TRBV5-1 to TRBJ2-7, with D tentatively TRBD1 or TRBD2 (6 bases each). From germline, CDR1 is SGHRS and CDR2 YFSETQ. This CDR3 spans 14 amino acids. The ends were cut back, 5 bases at V and 3 bases at J, with 15 bases in the middle. This chain's CDR3 is CASRARGLNYEQYF. In DNA form, the CDR3 reads TGCGCCAGCAGGGCCCGGGGGCTAAACTACGAGCAGTACTTC.

The chain is built from TRBV7-9 and TRBJ1-6; unclear D gene. This CDR3 contains 14 residues. Trimming took 1 base from V and 7 from J, leaving 8 bases between them. The germline V gene encodes CDR1 SEHNR and CDR2 FQNEAQ (reference sequence). The CDR3 DNA follows: TGTGCCAGCAGCTTAGTAGGCAAGAATTCACCCCTCCACTTT. Translated: CASSLVGKNSPLHF.